A selection of T cell receptor beta chains follows, all from one sample in a study of T cells in localized non-small cell lung cancer. The repertoire was sequenced with immunoSEQ multiplex PCR; TCRdb's copy has only in-frame clones and lacks some. The sample lists around 67,000 clones; about 90% were seen once. The sample here was peripheral blood, taken before any cancer treatment. The receptor source for this set is a woman aged 35-75 years with stage I lung adenocarcinoma. Each CDR3 is given with its conserved first and last residue. A D gene is named only where the DNA matches it firmly. For some rows the clone size is stated as once, few or many, or as a class when expanded; others skip it.

TRBJ1-5	-	few	12	TRBV27	TGTGCCAGCAGTTTTGGCAATCAGCCCCAGCATTTT	CASSFGNQPQHF
TRBJ2-1	TRBD2	-	16	TRBV7-2	TGTGCCAGCAGGGGACTAGCGGACGTCTCCTACAATGAGCAGTTCTTC	CASRGLADVSYNEQFF
TRBJ1-5	-	-	13	TRBV19	TGTGCCAGTAGTATATTGGAGGGTCAGCCCCAGCATTTT	CASSILEGQPQHF
TRBJ2-7	TRBD1	-	15	TRBV19	TGTGCCAGTAGTCCCGGGACAGCCCTATCCTACGAGCAGTACTTC	CASSPGTALSYEQYF
TRBJ1-4	-	-	15	TRBV5-1	TGCGCCAGCAGCCCCCTAGACACAAGAAAGGAAAAACTGTTTTTT	CASSPLDTRKEKLFF
TRBJ2-5	TRBD1	-	14	TRBV18	TGTGCCAGCTCAGCGACAGGGGCCCCAGAGACCCAGTACTTC	CASSATGAPETQYF
TRBJ2-3	TRBD1	once	16	TRBV6-6	TGTGCCAGCAGTTACCTAAGGACAGGGGGCACAGATACGCAGTATTTT	CASSYLRTGGTDTQYF
TRBJ2-7	-	-	16	TRBV19	TGTGCCAGTCAACAGGTATTTGCTGACCCGGCCTACGAGCAGTACTTC	CASQQVFADPAYEQYF
TRBJ1-6	-	-	16	TRBV5-1	TGCGCCAGCAGCTTGGACCGGAGCTCCTATAATTCACCCCTCCACTTT	CASSLDRSSYNSPLHF
TRBJ1-5	TRBD1	-	15	TRBV6-8	TGTGCCAGCAGTCGACAGGGGGGCGGCAATCAGCCCCAGCATTTT	CASSRQGGGNQPQHF
TRBJ2-1	-	once	16	TRBV9	TGTGCCAGCAGCGTAGGGGTTGTGGACTGGTTTGGAGAGCAGTTCTTC	CASSVGVVDWFGEQFF
TRBJ1-2	-	-	13	TRBV2	TGTGCCAGCAGTGACGGCGGAGACTATGGCTACACCTTC	CASSDGGDYGYTF
TRBJ2-3	TRBD2	-	16	TRBV28	TGTGCCAGCAGACTCCGGGAGGGAGGGGTAGGAGATACGCAGTATTTT	CASRLREGGVGDTQYF
TRBJ2-2	-	-	16	TRBV5-1	TGCGCCAGCAGCTTGTTTGGGGGCATTGACACCGGGGAGCTGTTTTTT	CASSLFGGIDTGELFF
TRBJ1-1	-	-	15	TRBV11-2	TGTGCCAGCAGCTTAGCCGATTCTATGAACACTGAAGCTTTCTTT	CASSLADSMNTEAFF
TRBJ2-2	TRBD1	-	17	TRBV30	TGTGCCTGGAGAACCGTTCGAGGGACAGGGGCGACCGGGGAGCTGTTTTTT	CAWRTVRGTGATGELFF
TRBJ2-2	TRBD1	-	15	TRBV7-3	TGTGCCAGCAGCTTACAGGGGGCCCCCACCGGGGAGCTGTTTTTT	CASSLQGAPTGELFF
TRBJ1-5	-	-	13	TRBV28	TGTGCCACCCTGCAGGGAATGGTTCAGCCCCAGCATTTT	CATLQGMVQPQHF
TRBJ1-4	-	-	13	TRBV5-1	TGCGCCAGCAGAATACAGGAGAATGAAAAACTGTTTTTT	CASRIQENEKLFF
TRBJ2-3	TRBD2	-	16	TRBV11-2	TGTGCCAGCAGCCAACTAGCGGGAGAGGCGACAGATACGCAGTATTTT	CASSQLAGEATDTQYF
TRBJ1-2	-	-	13	TRBV5-7	TGTGCCAGCCCAACGGGGATGTTCGATGGCTACACCTTC	CASPTGMFDGYTF
TRBJ1-5	TRBD1	once	16	TRBV23-1	TGCGCCAGCAGTCAAGACAGGGGGAAGAGCAATCAGCCCCAGCATTTT	CASSQDRGKSNQPQHF
TRBJ1-1	TRBD1	-	16	TRBV5-6	TGTGCCAGCAGCTCGAGGCCGGGACAGGGGGACACTGAAGCTTTCTTT	CASSSRPGQGDTEAFF